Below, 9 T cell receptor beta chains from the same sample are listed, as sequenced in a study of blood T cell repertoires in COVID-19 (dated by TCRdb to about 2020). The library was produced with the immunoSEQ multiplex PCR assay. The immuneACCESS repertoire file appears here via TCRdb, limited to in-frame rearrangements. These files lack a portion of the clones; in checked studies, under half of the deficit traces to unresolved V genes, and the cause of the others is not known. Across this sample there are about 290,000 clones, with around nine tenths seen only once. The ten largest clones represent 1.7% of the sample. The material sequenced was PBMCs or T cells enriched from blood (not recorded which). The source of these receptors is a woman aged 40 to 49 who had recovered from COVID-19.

This CDR3 reads CAGPDRVNQPQHF. The CDR3 DNA reads TGCGCCGGCCCGGACAGGGTCAATCAGCCCCAGCATTTT. V and J are TRBV10-1 and TRBJ1-5, with 8 positions matching TRBD1. The CDR3 is made up of 13 amino acids. Germline CDR1 and CDR2: WNHNN and SYGVQD (reference sequence). Trimming took 11 bases from V and 3 from J; bases not matched to a gene: 6.

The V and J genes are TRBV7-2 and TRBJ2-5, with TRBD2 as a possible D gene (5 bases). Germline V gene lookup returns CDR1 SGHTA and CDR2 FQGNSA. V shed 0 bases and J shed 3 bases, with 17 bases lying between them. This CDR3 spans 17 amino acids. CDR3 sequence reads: CASSLAGVGRQKETQYF. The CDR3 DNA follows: TGTGCCAGCAGCTTAGCCGGGGTCGGGCGGCAGAAAGAGACCCAGTACTTC.

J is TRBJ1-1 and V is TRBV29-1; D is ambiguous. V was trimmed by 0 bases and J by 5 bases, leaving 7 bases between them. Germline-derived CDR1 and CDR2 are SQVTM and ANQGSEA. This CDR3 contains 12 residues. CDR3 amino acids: CSVEEPGTEAFF. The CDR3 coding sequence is TGCAGCGTTGAAGAGCCAGGAACTGAAGCTTTCTTT. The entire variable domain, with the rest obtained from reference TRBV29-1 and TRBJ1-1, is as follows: SAVISQKPSRDICQRGTSLTIQCQVDSQVTMMFWYRQQPGQSLTLIATANQGSEATYESGFVIDKFPISRPNLTFSTLTVSNMSPEDSSIYLCSVEEPGTEAFFGQGTRLTVV.

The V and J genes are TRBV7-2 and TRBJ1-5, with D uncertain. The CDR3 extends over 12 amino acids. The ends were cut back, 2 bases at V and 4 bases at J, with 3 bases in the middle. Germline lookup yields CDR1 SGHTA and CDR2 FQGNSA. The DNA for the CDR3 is TGTGCCAGCAGCTTACCGAATCAGCCCCAGCATTTT. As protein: CASSLPNQPQHF.

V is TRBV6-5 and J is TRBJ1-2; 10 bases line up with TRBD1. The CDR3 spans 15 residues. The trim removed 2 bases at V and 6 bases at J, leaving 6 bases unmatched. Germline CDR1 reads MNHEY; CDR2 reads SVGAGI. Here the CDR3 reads CASSYQDRGRHGYTF. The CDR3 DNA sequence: TGTGCCAGCAGTTACCAAGACAGGGGGCGTCATGGCTACACCTTC.

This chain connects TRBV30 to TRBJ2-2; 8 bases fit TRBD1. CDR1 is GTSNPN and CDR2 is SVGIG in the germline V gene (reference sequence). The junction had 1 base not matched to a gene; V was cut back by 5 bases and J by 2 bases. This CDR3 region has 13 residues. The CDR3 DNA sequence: TGTGCCTGGGGGACAGGCAACACCGGGGAGCTGTTTTTT. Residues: CAWGTGNTGELFF.

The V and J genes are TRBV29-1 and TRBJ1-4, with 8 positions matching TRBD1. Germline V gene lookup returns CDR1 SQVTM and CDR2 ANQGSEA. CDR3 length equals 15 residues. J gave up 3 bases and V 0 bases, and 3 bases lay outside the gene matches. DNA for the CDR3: TGCAGCGTTGAAGATGGACAGGGTGCTAATGAAAAACTGTTTTTT. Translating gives CSVEDGQGANEKLFF.

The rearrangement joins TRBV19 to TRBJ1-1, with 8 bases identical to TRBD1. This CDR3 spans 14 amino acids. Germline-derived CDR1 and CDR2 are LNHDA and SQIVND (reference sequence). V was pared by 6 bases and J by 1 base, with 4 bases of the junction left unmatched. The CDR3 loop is CASRQGTGNTEAFF. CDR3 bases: TGTGCCAGTAGGCAGGGGACAGGGAACACTGAAGCTTTCTTT.

The CDR3 DNA is TGCGCCAGCAGCTTGGAAGGGGCAGAGACCCAGTACTTC. Protein: CASSLEGAETQYF. The chain joins TRBV5-1 to TRBJ2-5; D possibly corresponds to TRBD1 (5 bases). CDR1 is SGHRS and CDR2 is YFSETQ in the germline V gene. This CDR3 contains 13 residues. Trimming left V 0 bases short and J 4 bases short, with 7 bases between. Together with reference TRBV5-1 and TRBJ2-5, the CDR3 gives the full variable domain: KAGVTQTPRYLIKTRGQQVTLSCSPISGHRSVSWYQQTPGQGLQFLFEYFSETQRNKGNFPGRFSGRQFSNSRSEMNVSTLELGDSALYLCASSLEGAETQYFGPGTRLLVL.